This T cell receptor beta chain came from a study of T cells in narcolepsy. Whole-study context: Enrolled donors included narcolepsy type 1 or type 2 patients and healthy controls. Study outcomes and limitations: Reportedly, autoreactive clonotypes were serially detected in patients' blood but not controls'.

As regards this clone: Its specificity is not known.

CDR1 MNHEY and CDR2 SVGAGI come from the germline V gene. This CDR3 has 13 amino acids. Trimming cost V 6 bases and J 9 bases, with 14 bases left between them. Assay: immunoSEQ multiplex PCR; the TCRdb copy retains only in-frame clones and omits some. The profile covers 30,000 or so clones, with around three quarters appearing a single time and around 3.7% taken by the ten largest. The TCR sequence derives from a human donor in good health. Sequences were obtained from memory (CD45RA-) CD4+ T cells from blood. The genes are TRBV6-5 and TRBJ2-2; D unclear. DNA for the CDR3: TGTGCCAGCAGCCCCCTAACTACACGGGAGCTGTTTTTT. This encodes CASSPLTTRELFF.